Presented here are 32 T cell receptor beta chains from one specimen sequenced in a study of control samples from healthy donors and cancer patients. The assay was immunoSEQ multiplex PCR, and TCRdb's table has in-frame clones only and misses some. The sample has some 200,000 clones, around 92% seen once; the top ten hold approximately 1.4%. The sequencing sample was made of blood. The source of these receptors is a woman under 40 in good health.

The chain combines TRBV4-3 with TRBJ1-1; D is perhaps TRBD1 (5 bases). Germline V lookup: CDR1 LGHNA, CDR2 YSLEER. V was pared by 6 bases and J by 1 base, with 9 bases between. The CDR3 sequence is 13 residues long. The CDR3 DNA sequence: TGCGCCAGCAGGGGGACGGAGAACACTGAAGCTTTCTTT. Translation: CASRGTENTEAFF.

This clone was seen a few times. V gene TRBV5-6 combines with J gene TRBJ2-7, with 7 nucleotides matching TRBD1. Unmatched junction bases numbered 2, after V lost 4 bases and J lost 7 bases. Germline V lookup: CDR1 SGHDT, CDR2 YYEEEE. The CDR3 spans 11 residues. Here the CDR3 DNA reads TGTGCCAGCAGCGGGACAGAAGAGCAGTACTTC. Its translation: CASSGTEEQYF. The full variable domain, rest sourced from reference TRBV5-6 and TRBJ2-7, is DAGVTQSPTHLIKTRGQQVTLRCSPKSGHDTVSWYQQALGQGPQFIFQYYEEEERQRGNFPDRFSGHQFPNYSSELNVNALLLGDSALYLCASSGTEEQYFGPGTRLTVT.

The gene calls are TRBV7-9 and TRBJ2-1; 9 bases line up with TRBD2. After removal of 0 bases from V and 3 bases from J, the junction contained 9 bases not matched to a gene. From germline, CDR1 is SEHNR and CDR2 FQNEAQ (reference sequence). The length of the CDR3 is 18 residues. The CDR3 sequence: CASSLAPGSGSVYNEQFF. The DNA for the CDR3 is TGTGCCAGCAGCTTAGCTCCGGGTAGCGGGAGTGTCTACAATGAGCAGTTCTTC.

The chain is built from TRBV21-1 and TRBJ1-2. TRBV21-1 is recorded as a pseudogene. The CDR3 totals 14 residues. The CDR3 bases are TGTGCCAGCAGCAACCGGGACGGCTTCTATGGCTACACCTTC. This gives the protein CASSNRDGFYGYTF.

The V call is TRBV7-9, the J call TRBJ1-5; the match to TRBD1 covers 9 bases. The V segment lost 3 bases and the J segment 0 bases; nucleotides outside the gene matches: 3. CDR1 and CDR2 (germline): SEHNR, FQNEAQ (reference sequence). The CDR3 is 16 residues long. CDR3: CASSFGTGNSNQPQHF. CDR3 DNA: TGTGCCAGCAGCTTTGGGACAGGGAATAGCAATCAGCCCCAGCATTTT.

This chain's CDR3 is CASSIAAGNTEAFF. The CDR3 DNA sequence: TGTGCCAGTAGTATAGCGGCGGGGAACACTGAAGCTTTCTTT. The chain combines TRBV19 with TRBJ1-1, with D hard to call. Trimming took off 1 base at V and 1 base at J, with 7 bases between the two ends. The CDR3 spans 14 residues. Germline-derived CDR1 and CDR2 are LNHDA and SQIVND (reference sequence).

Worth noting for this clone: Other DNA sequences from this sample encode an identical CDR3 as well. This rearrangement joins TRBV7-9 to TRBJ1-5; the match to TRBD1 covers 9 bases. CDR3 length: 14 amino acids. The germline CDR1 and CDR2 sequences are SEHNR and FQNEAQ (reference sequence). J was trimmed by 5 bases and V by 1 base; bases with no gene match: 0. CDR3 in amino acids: CASSLGQGDQPQHF. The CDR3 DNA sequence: TGTGCCAGCAGCTTAGGACAGGGGGATCAGCCCCAGCATTTT.

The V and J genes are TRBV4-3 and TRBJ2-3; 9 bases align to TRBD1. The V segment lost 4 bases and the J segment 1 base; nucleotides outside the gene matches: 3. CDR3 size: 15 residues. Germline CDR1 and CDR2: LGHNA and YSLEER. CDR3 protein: CASSPQGAGTDTQYF. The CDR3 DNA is TGCGCCAGCAGCCCACAGGGGGCGGGCACAGATACGCAGTATTTT.

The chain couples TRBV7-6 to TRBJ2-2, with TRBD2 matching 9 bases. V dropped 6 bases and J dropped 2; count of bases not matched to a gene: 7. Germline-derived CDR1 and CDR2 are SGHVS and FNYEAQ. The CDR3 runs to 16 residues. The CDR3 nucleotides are TGTGCCAGCAGAACCACTAGCGGGCTTAACACCGGGGAGCTGTTTTTT. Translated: CASRTTSGLNTGELFF.

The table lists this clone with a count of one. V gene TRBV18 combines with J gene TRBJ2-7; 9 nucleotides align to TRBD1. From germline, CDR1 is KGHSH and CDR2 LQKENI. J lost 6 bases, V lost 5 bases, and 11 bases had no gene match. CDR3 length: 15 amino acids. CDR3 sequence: CASSSNQGQGGEQYF. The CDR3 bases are TGTGCCAGCTCAAGTAACCAGGGACAGGGAGGCGAGCAGTACTTC. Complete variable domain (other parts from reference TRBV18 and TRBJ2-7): NAGVMQNPRHLVRRRGQEARLRCSPMKGHSHVYWYRQLPEEGLKFMVYLQKENIIDESGMPKERFSAEFPKEGPSILRIQQVVRGDSAAYFCASSSNQGQGGEQYFGPGTRLTVT.

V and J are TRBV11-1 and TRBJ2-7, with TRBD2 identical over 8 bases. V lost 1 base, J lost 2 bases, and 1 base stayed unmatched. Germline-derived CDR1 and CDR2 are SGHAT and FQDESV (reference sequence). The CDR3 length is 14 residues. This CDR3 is CASSLELAAYEQYF. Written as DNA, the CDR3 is TGTGCCAGCAGCTTAGAACTAGCGGCCTACGAGCAGTACTTC.

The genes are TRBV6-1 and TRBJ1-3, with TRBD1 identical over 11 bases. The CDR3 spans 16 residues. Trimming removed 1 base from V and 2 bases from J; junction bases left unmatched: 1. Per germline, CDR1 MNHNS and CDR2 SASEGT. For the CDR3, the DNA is TGTGCCAGCAGTGAAGGGACAGGGGGCGCTGGAAACACCATATATTTT. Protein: CASSEGTGGAGNTIYF.

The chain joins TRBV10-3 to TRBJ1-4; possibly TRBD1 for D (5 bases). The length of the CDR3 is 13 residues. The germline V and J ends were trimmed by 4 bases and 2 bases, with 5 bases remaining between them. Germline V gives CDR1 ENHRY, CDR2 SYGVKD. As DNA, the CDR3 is TGTGCCATCAGTGGGGGGACTAATGAAAAACTGTTTTTT. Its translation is CAISGGTNEKLFF.

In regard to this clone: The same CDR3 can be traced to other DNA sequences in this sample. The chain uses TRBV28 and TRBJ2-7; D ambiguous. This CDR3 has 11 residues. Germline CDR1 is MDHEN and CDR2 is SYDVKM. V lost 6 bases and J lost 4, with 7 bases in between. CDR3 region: CASRGRYEQYF. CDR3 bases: TGTGCCAGCAGAGGCAGGTACGAGCAGTACTTC. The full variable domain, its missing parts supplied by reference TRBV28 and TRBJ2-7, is DVKVTQSSRYLVKRTGEKVFLECVQDMDHENMFWYRQDPGLGLRLIYFSYDVKMKEKGDIPEGYSVSREKKERFSLILESASTNQTSMYLCASRGRYEQYFGPGTRLTVT.

CDR3 protein: CASSSQGQGSDTQYF. DNA for the CDR3: TGTGCCAGCAGTAGCCAGGGACAGGGGTCAGATACGCAGTATTTT. This chain joins TRBV6-4 and TRBJ2-3, with TRBD1 identical over 10 bases. Germline lookup yields CDR1 MRHNA and CDR2 SNTAGT. Germline trimming cut 5 bases from V and 4 bases from J; bases unmatched to any gene: 6. The CDR3 length is 15 residues.

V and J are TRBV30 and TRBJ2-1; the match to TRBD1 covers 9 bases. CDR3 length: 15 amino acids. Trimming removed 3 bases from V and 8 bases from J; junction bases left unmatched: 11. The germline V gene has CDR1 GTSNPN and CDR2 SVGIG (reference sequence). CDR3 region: CAWSPGTGIRDEQFF. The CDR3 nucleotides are TGTGCCTGGAGCCCCGGGACAGGGATTCGCGATGAGCAGTTCTTC.

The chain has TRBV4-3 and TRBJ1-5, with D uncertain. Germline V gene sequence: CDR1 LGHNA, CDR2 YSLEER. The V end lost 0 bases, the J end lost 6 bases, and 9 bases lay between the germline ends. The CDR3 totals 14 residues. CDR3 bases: TGCGCCAGCAGCCAAGATCCGTTTTTTCAGCCCCAGCATTTT. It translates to CASSQDPFFQPQHF.

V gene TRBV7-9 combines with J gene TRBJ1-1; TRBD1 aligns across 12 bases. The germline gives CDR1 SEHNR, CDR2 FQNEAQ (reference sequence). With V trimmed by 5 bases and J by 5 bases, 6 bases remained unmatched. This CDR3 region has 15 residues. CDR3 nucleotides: TGTGCCAGCAGCCGGGACAGGGGGCTGAGAACTGAAGCTTTCTTT. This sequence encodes CASSRDRGLRTEAFF. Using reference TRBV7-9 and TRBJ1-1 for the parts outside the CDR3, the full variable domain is DTGVSQNPRHKITKRGQNVTFRCDPISEHNRLYWYRQTLGQGPEFLTYFQNEAQLEKSRLLSDRFSAERPKGSFSTLEIQRTEQGDSAMYLCASSRDRGLRTEAFFGQGTRLTVV.

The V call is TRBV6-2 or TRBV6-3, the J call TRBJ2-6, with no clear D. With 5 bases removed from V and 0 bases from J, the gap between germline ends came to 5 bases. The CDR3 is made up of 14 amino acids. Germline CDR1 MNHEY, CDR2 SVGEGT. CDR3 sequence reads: CASSDASGANVLTF. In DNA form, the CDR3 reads TGTGCCAGCAGTGACGCCTCTGGGGCCAACGTCCTGACTTTC.

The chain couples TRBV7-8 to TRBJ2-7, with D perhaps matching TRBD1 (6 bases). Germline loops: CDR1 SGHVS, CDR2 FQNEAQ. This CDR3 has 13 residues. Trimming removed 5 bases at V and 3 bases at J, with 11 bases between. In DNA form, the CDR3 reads TGTGCCAGCAGCCCCGACAGGAACTACGAGCAGTACTTC. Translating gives CASSPDRNYEQYF.

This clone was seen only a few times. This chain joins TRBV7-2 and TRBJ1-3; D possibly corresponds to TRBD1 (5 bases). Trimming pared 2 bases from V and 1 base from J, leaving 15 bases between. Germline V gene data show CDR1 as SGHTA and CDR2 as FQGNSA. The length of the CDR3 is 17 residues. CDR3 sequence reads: CASSLTETGTSGNTIYF. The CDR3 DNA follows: TGTGCCAGCAGCTTAACAGAAACCGGGACGTCTGGAAACACCATATATTTT. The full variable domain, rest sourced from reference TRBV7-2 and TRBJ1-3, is GAGVSQSPSNKVTEKGKDVELRCDPISGHTALYWYRQSLGQGLEFLIYFQGNSAPDKSGLPSDRFSAERTGGSVSTLTIQRTQQEDSAVYLCASSLTETGTSGNTIYFGEGSWLTVV.

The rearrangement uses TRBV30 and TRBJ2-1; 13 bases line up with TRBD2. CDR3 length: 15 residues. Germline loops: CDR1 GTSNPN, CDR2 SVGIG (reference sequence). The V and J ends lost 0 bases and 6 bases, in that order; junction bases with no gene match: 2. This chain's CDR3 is CAWSVRLAGGNEQFF. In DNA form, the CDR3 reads TGTGCCTGGAGTGTACGACTAGCGGGAGGCAATGAGCAGTTCTTC. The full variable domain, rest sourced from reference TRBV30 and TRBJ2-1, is SQTIHQWPATLVQPVGSPLSLECTVEGTSNPNLYWYRQAAGRGLQLLFYSVGIGQISSEVPQNLSASRPQDRQFILSSKKLLLSDSGFYLCAWSVRLAGGNEQFFGPGTRLTVL.

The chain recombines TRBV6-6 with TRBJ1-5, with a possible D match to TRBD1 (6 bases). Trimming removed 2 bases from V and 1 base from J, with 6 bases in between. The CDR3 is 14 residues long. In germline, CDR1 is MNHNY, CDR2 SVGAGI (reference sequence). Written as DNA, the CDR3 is TGTGCCAGCAGTTACGACAGGAGCAATCAGCCCCAGCATTTT. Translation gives CASSYDRSNQPQHF.

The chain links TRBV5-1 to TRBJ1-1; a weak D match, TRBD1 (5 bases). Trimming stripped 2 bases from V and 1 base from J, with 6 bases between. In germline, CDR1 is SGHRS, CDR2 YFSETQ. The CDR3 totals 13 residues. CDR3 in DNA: TGCGCCAGCAGCTTTACAGGGAACACTGAAGCTTTCTTT. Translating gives CASSFTGNTEAFF.

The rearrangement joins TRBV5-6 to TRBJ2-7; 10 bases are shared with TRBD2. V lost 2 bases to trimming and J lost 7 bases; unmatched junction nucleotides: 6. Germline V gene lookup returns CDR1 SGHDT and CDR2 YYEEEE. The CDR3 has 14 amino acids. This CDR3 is CASSFSGRRGEQYF. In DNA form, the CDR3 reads TGTGCCAGCAGCTTTAGCGGGAGGAGAGGAGAGCAGTACTTC. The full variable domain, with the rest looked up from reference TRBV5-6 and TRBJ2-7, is DAGVTQSPTHLIKTRGQQVTLRCSPKSGHDTVSWYQQALGQGPQFIFQYYEEEERQRGNFPDRFSGHQFPNYSSELNVNALLLGDSALYLCASSFSGRRGEQYFGPGTRLTVT.

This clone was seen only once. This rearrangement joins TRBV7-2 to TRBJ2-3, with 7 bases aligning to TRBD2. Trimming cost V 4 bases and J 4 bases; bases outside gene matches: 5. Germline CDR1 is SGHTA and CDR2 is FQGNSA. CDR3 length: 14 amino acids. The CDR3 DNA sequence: TGTGCCAGCAGCTCGAAGACTAGCTCAGATACGCAGTATTTT. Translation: CASSSKTSSDTQYF.

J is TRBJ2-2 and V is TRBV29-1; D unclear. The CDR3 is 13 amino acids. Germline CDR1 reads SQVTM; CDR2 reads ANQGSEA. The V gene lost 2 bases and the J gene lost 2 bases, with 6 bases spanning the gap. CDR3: CSVEPDNTGELFF. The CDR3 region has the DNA TGCAGCGTTGAACCCGACAACACCGGGGAGCTGTTTTTT.

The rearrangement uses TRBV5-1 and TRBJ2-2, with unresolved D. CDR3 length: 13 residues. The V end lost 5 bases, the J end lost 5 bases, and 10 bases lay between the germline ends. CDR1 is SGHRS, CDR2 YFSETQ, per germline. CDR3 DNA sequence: TGCGCCAGCAGTTTCGAGTGGACCGGGGAGCTGTTTTTT. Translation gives CASSFEWTGELFF.

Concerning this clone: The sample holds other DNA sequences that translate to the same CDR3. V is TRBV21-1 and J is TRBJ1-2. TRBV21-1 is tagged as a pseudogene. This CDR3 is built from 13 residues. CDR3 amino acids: CASSKGGGYGYTF. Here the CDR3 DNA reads TGTGCCAGCAGCAAAGGTGGGGGGTATGGCTACACCTTC.

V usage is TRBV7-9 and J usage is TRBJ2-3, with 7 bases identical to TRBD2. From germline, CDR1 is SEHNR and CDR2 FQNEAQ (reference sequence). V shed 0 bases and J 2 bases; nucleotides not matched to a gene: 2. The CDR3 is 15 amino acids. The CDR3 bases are TGTGCCAGCAGCTTAGCTAGCGGGCCCACAGATACGCAGTATTTT. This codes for CASSLASGPTDTQYF.

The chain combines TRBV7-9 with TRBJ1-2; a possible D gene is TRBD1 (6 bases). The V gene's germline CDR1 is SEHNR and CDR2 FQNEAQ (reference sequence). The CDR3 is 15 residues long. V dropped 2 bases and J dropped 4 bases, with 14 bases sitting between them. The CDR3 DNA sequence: TGTGCCAGCAGCTTATTAGGAGGACAGCCCTATGGCTACACCTTC. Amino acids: CASSLLGGQPYGYTF.

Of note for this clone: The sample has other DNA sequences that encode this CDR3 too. CDR3 in DNA: TGTGCCAGCAGCCAGGGAGGTGGAAACACCATATATTTT. Translation gives CASSQGGGNTIYF. This chain uses TRBV3-1 (or the pseudogene TRBV3-2) with TRBJ1-3; D gene ambiguous. Trimming took 3 bases from V and 3 from J, leaving 6 bases between them. The germline V gene encodes CDR1 LGHDT and CDR2 YNNKEL (reference sequence). The CDR3 loop spans 13 amino acids.